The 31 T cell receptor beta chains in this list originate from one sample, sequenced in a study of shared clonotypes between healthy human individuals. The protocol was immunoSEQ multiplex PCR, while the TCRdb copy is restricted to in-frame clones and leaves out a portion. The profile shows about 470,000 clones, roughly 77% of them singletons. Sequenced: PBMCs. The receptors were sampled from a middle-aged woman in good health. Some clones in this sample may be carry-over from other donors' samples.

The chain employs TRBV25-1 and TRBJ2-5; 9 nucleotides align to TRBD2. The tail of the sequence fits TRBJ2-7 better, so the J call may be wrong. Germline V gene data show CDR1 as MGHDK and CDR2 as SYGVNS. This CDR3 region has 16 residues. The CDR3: CASSDKGSGSSYEQYF. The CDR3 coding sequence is TGTGCCAGCAGTGACAAGGGTAGCGGGAGTTCCTACGAGCAGTACTTC.

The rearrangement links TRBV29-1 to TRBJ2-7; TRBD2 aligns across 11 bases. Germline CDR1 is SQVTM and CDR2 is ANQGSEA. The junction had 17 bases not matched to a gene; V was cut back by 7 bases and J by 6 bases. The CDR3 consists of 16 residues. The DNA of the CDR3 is TGCAGCGCCAGAGGCCTTAGCGGGAGGGGTTCGGTCGAGCAGTACTTC. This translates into CSARGLSGRGSVEQYF.

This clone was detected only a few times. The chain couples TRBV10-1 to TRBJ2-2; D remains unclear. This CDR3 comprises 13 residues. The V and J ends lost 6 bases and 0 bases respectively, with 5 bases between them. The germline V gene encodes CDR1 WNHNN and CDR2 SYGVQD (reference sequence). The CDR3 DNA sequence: TGCGCCAGCAGCGCCCCGAACACCGGGGAGCTGTTTTTT. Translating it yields CASSAPNTGELFF.

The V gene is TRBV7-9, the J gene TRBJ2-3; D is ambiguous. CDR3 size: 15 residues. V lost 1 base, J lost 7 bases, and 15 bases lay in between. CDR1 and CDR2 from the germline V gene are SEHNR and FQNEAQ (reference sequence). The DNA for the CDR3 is TGTGCCAGCAGCTTAGAAGCTGGCGGAGCTAATACGCAGTATTTT. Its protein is CASSLEAGGANTQYF.

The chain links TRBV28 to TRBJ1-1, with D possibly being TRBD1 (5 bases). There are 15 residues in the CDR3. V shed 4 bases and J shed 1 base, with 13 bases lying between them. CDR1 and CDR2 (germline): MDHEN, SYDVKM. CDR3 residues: CASSSPGGPNTEAFF. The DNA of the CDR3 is TGTGCCAGCAGTTCGCCGGGGGGACCGAACACTGAAGCTTTCTTT.

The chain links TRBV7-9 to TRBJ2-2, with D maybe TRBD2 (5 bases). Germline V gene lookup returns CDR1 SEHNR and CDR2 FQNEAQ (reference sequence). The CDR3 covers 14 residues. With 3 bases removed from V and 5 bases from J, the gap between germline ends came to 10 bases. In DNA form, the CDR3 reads TGTGCCAGCAGCTTTCAACTAGAAACCGGGGAGCTGTTTTTT. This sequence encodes CASSFQLETGELFF.

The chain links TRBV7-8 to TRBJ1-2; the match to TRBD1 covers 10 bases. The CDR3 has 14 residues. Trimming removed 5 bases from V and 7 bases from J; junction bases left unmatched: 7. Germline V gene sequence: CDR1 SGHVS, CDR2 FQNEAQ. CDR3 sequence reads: CASSPPGTGVGYTF. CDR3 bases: TGTGCCAGCAGCCCGCCGGGGACAGGGGTTGGCTACACCTTC.

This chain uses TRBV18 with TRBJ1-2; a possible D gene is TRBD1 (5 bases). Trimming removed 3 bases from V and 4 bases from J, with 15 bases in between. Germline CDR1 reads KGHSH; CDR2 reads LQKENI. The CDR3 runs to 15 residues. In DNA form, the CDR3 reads TGTGCCAGCTCACCTGAACACGCGGGGCGCTATGGCTACACCTTC. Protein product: CASSPEHAGRYGYTF.

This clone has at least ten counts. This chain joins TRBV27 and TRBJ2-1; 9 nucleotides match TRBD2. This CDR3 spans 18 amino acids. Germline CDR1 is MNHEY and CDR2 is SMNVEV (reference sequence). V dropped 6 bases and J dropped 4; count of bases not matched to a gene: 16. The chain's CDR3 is CASRIIADSGSPYNEQFF. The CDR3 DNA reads TGTGCCAGCAGAATTATTGCGGATAGCGGGAGTCCTTACAATGAGCAGTTCTTC.

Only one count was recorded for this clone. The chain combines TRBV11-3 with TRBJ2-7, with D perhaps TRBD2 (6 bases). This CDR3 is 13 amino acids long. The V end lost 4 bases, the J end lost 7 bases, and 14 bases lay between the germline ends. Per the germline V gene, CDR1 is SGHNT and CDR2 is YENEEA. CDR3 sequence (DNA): TGTGCCAGCAGCTCCGGGGGAGTAGAAGAGCAGTACTTC. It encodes CASSSGGVEEQYF.

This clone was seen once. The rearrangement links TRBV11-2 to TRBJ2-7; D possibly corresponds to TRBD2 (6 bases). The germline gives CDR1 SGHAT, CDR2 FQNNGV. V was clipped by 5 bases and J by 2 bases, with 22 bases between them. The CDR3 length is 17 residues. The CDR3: CASSPPWRDGPTYEQYF. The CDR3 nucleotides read TGTGCCAGCAGCCCCCCATGGCGGGATGGGCCGACCTACGAGCAGTACTTC.

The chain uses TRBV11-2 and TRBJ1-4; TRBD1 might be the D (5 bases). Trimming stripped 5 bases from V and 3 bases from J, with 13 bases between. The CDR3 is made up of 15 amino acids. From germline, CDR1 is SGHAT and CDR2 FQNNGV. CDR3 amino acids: CASSPGRQPNEKLFF. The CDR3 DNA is TGTGCCAGCAGCCCGGGACGCCAGCCTAATGAAAAACTGTTTTTT.

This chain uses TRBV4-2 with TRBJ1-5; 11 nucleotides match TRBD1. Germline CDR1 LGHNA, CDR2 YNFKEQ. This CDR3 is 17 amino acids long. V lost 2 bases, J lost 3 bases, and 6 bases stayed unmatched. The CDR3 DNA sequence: TGTGCCAGCAGCCAACTTGGGACAGGGGGATCCAATCAGCCCCAGCATTTT. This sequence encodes CASSQLGTGGSNQPQHF.

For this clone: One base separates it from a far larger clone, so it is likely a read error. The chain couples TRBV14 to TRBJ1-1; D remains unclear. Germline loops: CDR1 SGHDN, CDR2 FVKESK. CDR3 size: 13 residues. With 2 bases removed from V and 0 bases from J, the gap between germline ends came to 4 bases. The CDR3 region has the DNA TGTGCCAGCAGCCAACAGGTGAACACTGAAGCTTTCTTT. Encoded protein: CASSQQVNTEAFF.

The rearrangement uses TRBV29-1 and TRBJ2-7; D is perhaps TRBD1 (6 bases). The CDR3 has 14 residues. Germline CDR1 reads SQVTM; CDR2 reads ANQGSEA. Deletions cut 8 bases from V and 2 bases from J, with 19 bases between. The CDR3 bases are TGCAGCATCGGGGCCAGGGGAAATCCCTACGAGCAGTACTTC. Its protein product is CSIGARGNPYEQYF.

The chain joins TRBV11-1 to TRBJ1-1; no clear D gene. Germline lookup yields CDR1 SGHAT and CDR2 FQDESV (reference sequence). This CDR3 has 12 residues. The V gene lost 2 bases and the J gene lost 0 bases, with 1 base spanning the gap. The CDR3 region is CASSLMNTEAFF. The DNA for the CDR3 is TGTGCCAGCAGCTTAATGAACACTGAAGCTTTCTTT.

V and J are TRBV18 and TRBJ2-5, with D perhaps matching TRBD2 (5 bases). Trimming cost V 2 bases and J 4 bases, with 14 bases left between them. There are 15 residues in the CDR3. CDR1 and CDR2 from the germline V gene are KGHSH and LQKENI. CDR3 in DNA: TGTGCCAGCTCACCAGGAAAGGGTCGGGGAGAGACCCAGTACTTC. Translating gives CASSPGKGRGETQYF.

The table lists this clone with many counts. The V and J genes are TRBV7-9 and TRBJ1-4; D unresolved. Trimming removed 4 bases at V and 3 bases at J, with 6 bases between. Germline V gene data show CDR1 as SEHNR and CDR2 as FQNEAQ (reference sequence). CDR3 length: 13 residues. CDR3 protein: CASSSGANEKLFF. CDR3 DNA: TGTGCCAGCAGCTCCGGGGCTAATGAAAAACTGTTTTTT.

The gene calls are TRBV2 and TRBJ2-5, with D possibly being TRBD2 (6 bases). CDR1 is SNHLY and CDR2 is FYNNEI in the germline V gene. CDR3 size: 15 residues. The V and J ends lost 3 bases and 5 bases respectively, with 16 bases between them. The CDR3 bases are TGTGCCAGCAGTGATGCTTCGGGGGACTTGGAGACCCAGTACTTC. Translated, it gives CASSDASGDLETQYF.

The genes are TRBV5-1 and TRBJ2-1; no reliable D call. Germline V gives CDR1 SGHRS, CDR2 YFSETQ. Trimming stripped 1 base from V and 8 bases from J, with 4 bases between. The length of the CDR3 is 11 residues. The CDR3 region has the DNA TGCGCCAGCAGCTTGATCCATGAGCAGTTCTTC. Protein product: CASSLIHEQFF.

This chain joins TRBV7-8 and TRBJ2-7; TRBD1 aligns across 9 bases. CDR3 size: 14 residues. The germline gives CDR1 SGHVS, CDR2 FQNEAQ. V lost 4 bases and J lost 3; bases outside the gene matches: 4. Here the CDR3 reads CASSYRDRDYEQYF. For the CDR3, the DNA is TGTGCCAGCAGCTACCGGGACAGGGACTACGAGCAGTACTTC.

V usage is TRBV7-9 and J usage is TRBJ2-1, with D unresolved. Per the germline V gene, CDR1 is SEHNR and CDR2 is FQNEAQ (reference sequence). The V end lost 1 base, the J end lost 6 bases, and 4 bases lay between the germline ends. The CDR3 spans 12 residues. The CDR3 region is CASSLDRNEQFF. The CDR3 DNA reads TGTGCCAGCAGCTTAGACCGCAATGAGCAGTTCTTC. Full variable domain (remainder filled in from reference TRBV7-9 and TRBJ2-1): DTGVSQNPRHKITKRGQNVTFRCDPISEHNRLYWYRQTLGQGPEFLTYFQNEAQLEKSRLLSDRFSAERPKGSFSTLEIQRTEQGDSAMYLCASSLDRNEQFFGPGTRLTVL.

The DNA of the CDR3 is TGTGCCAGCAGCGTCCGCCCGGCAAACACCATATATTTT. It specifies CASSVRPANTIYF. The chain combines TRBV9 with TRBJ1-3; D not certain. CDR1 and CDR2 from the germline V gene are SGDLS and YYNGEE. Trimming removed 2 bases at V and 6 bases at J, with 9 bases between. The CDR3 spans 13 residues.

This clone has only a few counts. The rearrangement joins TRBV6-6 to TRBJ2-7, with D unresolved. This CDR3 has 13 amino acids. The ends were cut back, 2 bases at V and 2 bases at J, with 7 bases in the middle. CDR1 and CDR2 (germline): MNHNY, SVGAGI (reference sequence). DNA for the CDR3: TGTGCCAGCAGTTACACACAAGCCTACGAGCAGTACTTC. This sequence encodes CASSYTQAYEQYF.

In DNA, the CDR3 is TGCGCCAGCAGCCCTACCGGACAGTCCACAGATACGCAGTATTTT. It is translated as CASSPTGQSTDTQYF. V is TRBV5-1 and J is TRBJ2-3; the D gene is possibly TRBD1 (6 bases). The CDR3 totals 15 residues. The germline V gene encodes CDR1 SGHRS and CDR2 YFSETQ. The germline V and J ends were trimmed by 4 bases and 2 bases, with 14 bases remaining between them.

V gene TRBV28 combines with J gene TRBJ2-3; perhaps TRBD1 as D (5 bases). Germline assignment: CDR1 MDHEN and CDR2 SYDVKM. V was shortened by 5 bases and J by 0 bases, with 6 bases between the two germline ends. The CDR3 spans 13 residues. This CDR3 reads CASSRQSTDTQYF. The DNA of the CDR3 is TGTGCCAGCAGTCGACAGAGCACAGATACGCAGTATTTT.

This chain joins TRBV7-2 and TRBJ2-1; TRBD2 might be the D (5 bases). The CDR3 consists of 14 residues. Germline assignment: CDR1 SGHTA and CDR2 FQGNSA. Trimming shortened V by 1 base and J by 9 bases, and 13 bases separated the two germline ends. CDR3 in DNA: TGTGCCAGCAGCTTAGGCCCCAACAGCGGTGAGCAGTTCTTC. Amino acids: CASSLGPNSGEQFF.

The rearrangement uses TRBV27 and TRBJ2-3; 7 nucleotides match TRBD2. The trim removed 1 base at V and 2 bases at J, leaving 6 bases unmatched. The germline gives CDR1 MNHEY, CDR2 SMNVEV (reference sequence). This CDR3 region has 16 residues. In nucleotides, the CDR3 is TGTGCCAGCAGTTTATGGGGTAGCGGGCTCACAGATACGCAGTATTTT. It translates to CASSLWGSGLTDTQYF.

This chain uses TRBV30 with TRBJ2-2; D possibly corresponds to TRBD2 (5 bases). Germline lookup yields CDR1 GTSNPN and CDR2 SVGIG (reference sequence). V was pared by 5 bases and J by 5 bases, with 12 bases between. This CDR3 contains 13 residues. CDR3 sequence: CAWRPSITGELFF. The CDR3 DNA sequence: TGTGCCTGGCGGCCTAGCATTACCGGGGAGCTGTTTTTT.

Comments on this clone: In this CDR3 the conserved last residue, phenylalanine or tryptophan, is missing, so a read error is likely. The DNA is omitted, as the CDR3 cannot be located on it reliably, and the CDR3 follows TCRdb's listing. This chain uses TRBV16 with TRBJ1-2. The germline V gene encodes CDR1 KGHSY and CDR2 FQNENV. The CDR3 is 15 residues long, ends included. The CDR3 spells CASSITLVVRKTYGY.

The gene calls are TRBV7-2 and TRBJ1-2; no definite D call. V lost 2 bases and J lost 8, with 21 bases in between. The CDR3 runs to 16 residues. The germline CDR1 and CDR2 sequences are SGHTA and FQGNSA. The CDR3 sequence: CASSLYRSSMSGGYTF. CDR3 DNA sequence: TGTGCCAGCAGCTTATATAGGTCCTCCATGAGTGGAGGCTACACCTTC.